A single sample gave rise to the 11 T cell receptor beta chains below, sequenced in a study of spatial heterogeneity in lung cancer. Findings and caveats of the study: Counts that tracked tumor mutation counts were those of expanded intratumoral alpha and beta TCRs.

The time point: sample taken at primary tumor resection. No cognate antigen is known for these TCRs. TCRdb reprocessed the 5' RACE reads with MiXCR, giving one entry per CDR3 protein. The table shows tens of thousands of distinct CDR3 sequences, with more than 4.5% occurring only once. The sequenced sample was lung tumor tissue, obtained at surgery. The source of these receptors is a male donor with early-stage non-small cell lung cancer.

This clonotype was counted many times. This chain uses TRBV6-5 with TRBJ1-5; maybe TRBD1 (5 bases). Germline CDR1 reads MNHEY; CDR2 reads SVGAGI. Trimming removed 5 bases at V and 0 bases at J, with 14 bases between. The CDR3 contains 16 residues. CDR3 nucleotide sequence: TGTGCCAGCAGTACGGGGCCTACGTATAGCAATCAGCCCCAGCATTTT. Translation gives CASSTGPTYSNQPQHF.

V usage is TRBV5-4 and J usage is TRBJ2-5; the D gene is possibly TRBD2 (6 bases). Germline CDR1 SGHNT, CDR2 YYREEE (reference sequence). The CDR3 covers 12 residues. V lost 0 bases and J lost 7, with 7 bases in between. CDR3 bases: TGTGCCAGCAGCTTGGAGGGAGGGACCCAGTACTTC. Translation: CASSLEGGTQYF.

This clonotype was found many times. CDR3 sequence reads: CASSLSLAGLGMAFF. For the CDR3, the DNA is TGTGCCAGCAGCTTATCTCTGGCAGGGCTCGGTATGGCTTTCTTT. This chain uses TRBV7-9 with TRBJ1-1; D may be TRBD1 (5 bases). The germline CDR1 and CDR2 sequences are SEHNR and FQNEAQ (reference sequence). The CDR3 covers 15 residues. Trimming left V 2 bases short and J 11 bases short, with 21 bases between.

V gene TRBV18 combines with J gene TRBJ2-7, with D possibly called TRBD1 or TRBD2 (5 bases each). The germline V and J ends were trimmed by 6 bases and 4 bases, with 25 bases remaining between them. CDR1 and CDR2 from the germline V gene are KGHSH and LQKENI. This CDR3 comprises 17 residues. Here the CDR3 DNA reads TGTGCCAGCTCCCTCCTCCGGGACCGGTCCTTACTTTACGAGCAGTACTTC. It encodes CASSLLRDRSLLYEQYF.

Judged by abundance, this clonotype is medium-sized. The rearrangement joins TRBV24-1 to TRBJ1-2, with D maybe TRBD1 (5 bases). The CDR3 extends over 14 amino acids. V was pared by 4 bases and J by 8 bases, with 16 bases between. The V gene's germline CDR1 is KGHDR and CDR2 SFDVKD. CDR3 region: CATSDMAGAVGYTF. The CDR3, as DNA: TGTGCCACCAGTGACATGGCTGGGGCAGTCGGCTACACCTTC.

This clonotype was seen many times. The chain links TRBV5-4 to TRBJ2-2; D is unclear. Germline V gene sequence: CDR1 SGHNT, CDR2 YYREEE (reference sequence). This CDR3 region has 16 residues. Trimming removed 0 bases from V and 2 bases from J, with 11 bases in between. The CDR3 DNA sequence: TGTGCCAGCAGCTTGGCCGGGTCAAGAAACACCGGGGAGCTGTTTTTT. It yields the protein CASSLAGSRNTGELFF.

This clonotype turned up a few times. Since a much larger clone is just one base distant, this may be a read error. The chain carries TRBV28 and TRBJ1-6; D uncertain. CDR1 MDHEN and CDR2 SYDVKM come from the germline V gene. The CDR3 loop spans 14 amino acids. This CDR3 is CAGSFGGRLWVPHF. For the CDR3, the DNA is TGTGCCGGCAGTTTCGGCGGGCGCCTTTGGGTTCCCCACTTT.

This clonotype was picked up a small number of times. The chain employs TRBV20-1 and TRBJ1-2; 7 nucleotides line up with TRBD1. The germline gives CDR1 DFQATT, CDR2 SNEGSKA (reference sequence). V dropped 3 bases and J dropped 2; count of bases not matched to a gene: 12. The CDR3 consists of 16 residues. Here the CDR3 reads CSASSSFRGVNYGYTF. The CDR3 nucleotides are TGCAGTGCTAGCAGCAGTTTCAGGGGGGTAAACTATGGCTACACCTTC.

The sample holds a few counts of this clonotype. The chain links TRBV14 to TRBJ2-3; 8 bases map to TRBD1. The CDR3 is 13 amino acids. The germline CDR1 and CDR2 sequences are SGHDN and FVKESK. V was pared by 4 bases and J by 10 bases, with 7 bases of the junction left unmatched. Written as DNA, the CDR3 is TGTGCCAGCAGCCTTTTCGGACAGGGTTCGCAGTATTTT. Protein product: CASSLFGQGSQYF.

There are many counts of this clonotype. The rearrangement joins TRBV5-1 to TRBJ2-7, with D possibly TRBD1 on 6 matching bases. The CDR3 has 16 amino acids. From germline, CDR1 is SGHRS and CDR2 YFSETQ. V lost 0 bases to trimming and J lost 2 bases, with 15 bases between them. The DNA for the CDR3 is TGCGCCAGCAGCTTGGCCACGGACAGTCTCGCCTACGAGCAGTACTTC. Protein: CASSLATDSLAYEQYF. Variable domain in full (rest from reference TRBV5-1 and TRBJ2-7): KAGVTQTPRYLIKTRGQQVTLSCSPISGHRSVSWYQQTPGQGLQFLFEYFSETQRNKGNFPGRFSGRQFSNSRSEMNVSTLELGDSALYLCASSLATDSLAYEQYFGPGTRLTVT.

In its sample, this clonotype was seen many times. V gene TRBV9 combines with J gene TRBJ2-5; 8 bases map to TRBD2. CDR1 is SGDLS, CDR2 YYNGEE, per germline. The CDR3 is made up of 15 amino acids. Germline trimming cut 4 bases from V and 7 bases from J; bases unmatched to any gene: 12. The CDR3 loop reads CASSPPGLVGGTQYF. CDR3 bases: TGTGCCAGCAGCCCTCCGGGACTAGTAGGTGGGACCCAGTACTTC.